These T cell receptor beta chains were read from a single sample in a study of blood T cell repertoires in COVID-19. The assay was immunoSEQ multiplex PCR, and TCRdb's table has in-frame clones only and misses some. Of 140,000 or so clones detected, roughly three quarters appear once; the ten largest clones hold less than 5.5%. Sequenced: peripheral blood. The receptors stem from a man in his sixties with acute or convalescent COVID-19. CDR3s include the opening cysteine and the closing phenylalanine or tryptophan. The order of the fields is D gene, clone size, J gene, V gene, CDR3 DNA, CDR3 protein. A D gene is named only where the DNA matches it firmly. The size of a clone is reported for some rows only, either as once, few or many, or as a class for expanded clones.

d_call: .
clone_size: .
j_call: TRBJ1-2
v_call: TRBV25-1
cdr3_nt: TGTGCCAGCAGGAAAGGCACACAGGAGTCCGAGAACTATGGCTACACCTTC
cdr3_aa: CASRKGTQESENYGYTF

d_call: .
clone_size: .
j_call: TRBJ2-1
v_call: TRBV10-1
cdr3_nt: TGCGCCAGCAGTGCTGGAGATGAGCAGTTCTTC
cdr3_aa: CASSAGDEQFF

d_call: TRBD2
clone_size: .
j_call: TRBJ2-5
v_call: TRBV5-1
cdr3_nt: TGCGCCAGCAGCTATAGCGGGAGGGCCAGGGAGACCCAGTACTTC
cdr3_aa: CASSYSGRARETQYF

d_call: TRBD2
clone_size: .
j_call: TRBJ2-1
v_call: TRBV7-2
cdr3_nt: TGTGCCAGCAGCCCCTGGACTAGCAACTCCTACAATGAGCAGTTCTTC
cdr3_aa: CASSPWTSNSYNEQFF

d_call: .
clone_size: .
j_call: TRBJ2-3
v_call: TRBV11-2
cdr3_nt: TGTGCCAGCAGCTTAGTAGGAGAGCAGTATTTT
cdr3_aa: CASSLVGEQYF

d_call: TRBD2
clone_size: .
j_call: TRBJ2-1
v_call: TRBV4-1
cdr3_nt: TGCGCCAGCAGCCAAGATGGGAGGGCAGGGACGTGGAATGAGCAGTTCTTC
cdr3_aa: CASSQDGRAGTWNEQFF

d_call: TRBD1
clone_size: .
j_call: TRBJ1-1
v_call: TRBV10-2
cdr3_nt: TGCGCCAGCAGTACAGGGGACACTGAAGCTTTCTTT
cdr3_aa: CASSTGDTEAFF

d_call: TRBD1
clone_size: .
j_call: TRBJ2-3
v_call: TRBV7-9
cdr3_nt: TGTGCCAGCAGCTTCCCAGGACAGGGGGCGACAGATACGCAGTATTTT
cdr3_aa: CASSFPGQGATDTQYF

d_call: TRBD1
clone_size: .
j_call: TRBJ1-2
v_call: TRBV6-5
cdr3_nt: TGTGCCGCGAGCTTTTCACAGGGGAGCTATGGCTACACCTTC
cdr3_aa: CAASFSQGSYGYTF

d_call: .
clone_size: .
j_call: TRBJ2-2
v_call: TRBV5-8
cdr3_nt: TGTGCCAGCAGCCCAGACACCGGGGAGCTGTTTTTT
cdr3_aa: CASSPDTGELFF

d_call: TRBD1
clone_size: .
j_call: TRBJ2-7
v_call: TRBV13
cdr3_nt: TGTGCCAGCAGCTTAAGGGACAGGGCCTACGAGCAGTACTTC
cdr3_aa: CASSLRDRAYEQYF

d_call: .
clone_size: .
j_call: TRBJ2-4
v_call: TRBV27
cdr3_nt: TGTGCCAGCAGTTCGTCAGCCAAAAACATTCAGTACTTC
cdr3_aa: CASSSSAKNIQYF

d_call: .
clone_size: .
j_call: TRBJ2-3
v_call: TRBV5-1
cdr3_nt: TGCGCCAGCAGCGCGGGGGCGGGATGGTCGACAGATACGCAGTATTTT
cdr3_aa: CASSAGAGWSTDTQYF

d_call: TRBD2
clone_size: .
j_call: TRBJ2-2
v_call: TRBV6-5
cdr3_nt: TGTGCCAGCAGGCCTAGCGGAACGAACACCGGGGAGCTGTTTTTT
cdr3_aa: CASRPSGTNTGELFF

d_call: .
clone_size: .
j_call: TRBJ1-6
v_call: TRBV11-3
cdr3_nt: TGTGCCAGCAGCCGGACATCCTATAATTCACCCCTCCACTTT
cdr3_aa: CASSRTSYNSPLHF

d_call: TRBD2
clone_size: .
j_call: TRBJ2-2
v_call: TRBV3-1/TRBV3-2
cdr3_nt: TGTGCCAGCAGCTCTAGCGGGGTAAACACCGGGGAGCTGTTTTTT
cdr3_aa: CASSSSGVNTGELFF

d_call: .
clone_size: .
j_call: TRBJ2-3
v_call: TRBV27
cdr3_nt: TGTGCCAGCAAACCCGGGTCAACAGATACGCAGTATTTT
cdr3_aa: CASKPGSTDTQYF

d_call: TRBD1
clone_size: .
j_call: TRBJ2-3
v_call: TRBV24-1
cdr3_nt: TGTGCCACCAGTGGTCTGACAGGGGGCGCAGAGTTTGGCACAGATACGCAGTATTTT
cdr3_aa: CATSGLTGGAEFGTDTQYF

d_call: TRBD2
clone_size: .
j_call: TRBJ2-5
v_call: TRBV18
cdr3_nt: TGTGCCAGCTCACCGGAAGCGGGAGGGGAAGAGACCCAGTACTTC
cdr3_aa: CASSPEAGGEETQYF

d_call: TRBD1
clone_size: .
j_call: TRBJ1-6
v_call: TRBV6-5
cdr3_nt: TGTGCCAGCAGTTACGCACAGGGGGCCGTTAATTCACCCCTCCACTTT
cdr3_aa: CASSYAQGAVNSPLHF

d_call: TRBD1
clone_size: .
j_call: TRBJ2-1
v_call: TRBV6-6
cdr3_nt: TGTGCCAGCAGTTACCCTCCGGGACAGGGGGACAATGAGCAGTTCTTC
cdr3_aa: CASSYPPGQGDNEQFF

d_call: .
clone_size: .
j_call: TRBJ2-1
v_call: TRBV14
cdr3_nt: TGTGCCAGCAGCCGAGAAGGAGGGCAGTTCTTC
cdr3_aa: CASSREGGQFF

d_call: .
clone_size: once
j_call: TRBJ2-5
v_call: TRBV2
cdr3_nt: TGTGCCAGCAGTGAAATAGAAGAGACCCAGTACTTC
cdr3_aa: CASSEIEETQYF

d_call: TRBD1
clone_size: .
j_call: TRBJ2-7
v_call: TRBV6-1
cdr3_nt: TGTGCCAGCAGTGGAGGGGGAGAGAGGGGGCAATACGAGCAGTACTTC
cdr3_aa: CASSGGGERGQYEQYF

d_call: TRBD2
clone_size: .
j_call: TRBJ2-4
v_call: TRBV6-5
cdr3_nt: TGTGCCAGACAAGCGGGAGGGGAAGCCAAAAACATTCAGTACTTC
cdr3_aa: CARQAGGEAKNIQYF

d_call: TRBD2
clone_size: once
j_call: TRBJ2-3
v_call: TRBV10-3
cdr3_nt: TGTGCCATCAGTGGGTCTAGCGGGTTCACAGATACGCAGTATTTT
cdr3_aa: CAISGSSGFTDTQYF

d_call: .
clone_size: many
j_call: TRBJ2-5
v_call: TRBV24-1
cdr3_nt: TGTGCCACCAGTGAACTGGGGCTAGCGCAAGAGACCCAGTACTTC
cdr3_aa: CATSELGLAQETQYF

d_call: .
clone_size: .
j_call: TRBJ1-5
v_call: TRBV5-8
cdr3_nt: TGTGCCAGCAGCTTACAGGATCAGCCCCAGCATTTT
cdr3_aa: CASSLQDQPQHF

d_call: .
clone_size: .
j_call: TRBJ1-2
v_call: TRBV3-1/TRBV3-2
cdr3_nt: TGTGCCAGCAGCCACCGCCGAGGAGATGGCTACACCTTC
cdr3_aa: CASSHRRGDGYTF

d_call: TRBD2
clone_size: .
j_call: TRBJ2-2
v_call: TRBV7-9
cdr3_nt: TGTGCCAGCAGCCGAAGAGCGGGAGGAAACACCGGGGAGCTGTTTTTT
cdr3_aa: CASSRRAGGNTGELFF

d_call: TRBD1
clone_size: once
j_call: TRBJ1-4
v_call: TRBV2
cdr3_nt: TGTGCCAGCAGACACACAGGGGGGCGTAATGAAAAACTGTTTTTT
cdr3_aa: CASRHTGGRNEKLFF

d_call: TRBD2
clone_size: .
j_call: TRBJ2-1
v_call: TRBV24-1
cdr3_nt: TGTGCCACCAGAACTAGCGGCCCATGGAGTGAGCAGTTCTTC
cdr3_aa: CATRTSGPWSEQFF

d_call: .
clone_size: .
j_call: TRBJ2-7
v_call: TRBV19
cdr3_nt: TGTGCCAGTAGTGTACTCCCCGGGGGTTCCTACGAGCAGTACTTC
cdr3_aa: CASSVLPGGSYEQYF

d_call: TRBD2
clone_size: .
j_call: TRBJ2-3
v_call: TRBV5-1
cdr3_nt: TGCGCCAGCAGCGGGGGAGGGATAGATACGCAGTATTTT
cdr3_aa: CASSGGGIDTQYF

d_call: .
clone_size: .
j_call: TRBJ1-3
v_call: TRBV5-5
cdr3_nt: TGTGCCAGCAGCCCCCTGCAGGGGTCAGGAAACACCATATATTTT
cdr3_aa: CASSPLQGSGNTIYF

d_call: TRBD2
clone_size: few
j_call: TRBJ2-1
v_call: TRBV7-2
cdr3_nt: TGTGCCAGCAGTTCCTCCACCGGGACTAGCGGGAGTAATGAGCAGTTCTTC
cdr3_aa: CASSSSTGTSGSNEQFF

d_call: .
clone_size: few
j_call: TRBJ1-1
v_call: TRBV30
cdr3_nt: TGTGCCTGGATCGGTATCGCCGGCACTGAAGCTTTCTTT
cdr3_aa: CAWIGIAGTEAFF

d_call: TRBD1
clone_size: .
j_call: TRBJ1-1
v_call: TRBV11-2
cdr3_nt: TGTGCCAGCAGCCGACAGGGGGACACTGAAGCTTTCTTT
cdr3_aa: CASSRQGDTEAFF

d_call: TRBD1
clone_size: .
j_call: TRBJ1-6
v_call: TRBV5-5
cdr3_nt: TGTGCCAGCAGCTTAAGAGGGGGCGAGGTGTCACCCCTCCACTTT
cdr3_aa: CASSLRGGEVSPLHF

d_call: TRBD1
clone_size: .
j_call: TRBJ1-4
v_call: TRBV18
cdr3_nt: TGTGCCAGCTCCCGGGGACAGGCTGAAAAACTGTTTTTT
cdr3_aa: CASSRGQAEKLFF

d_call: TRBD2
clone_size: .
j_call: TRBJ2-5
v_call: TRBV4-1
cdr3_nt: TGCGCCAGCAGCCAAGGTGGACTAGCGGGAGAAGGACTAGAGACCCAGTACTTC
cdr3_aa: CASSQGGLAGEGLETQYF

d_call: TRBD2
clone_size: few
j_call: TRBJ2-7
v_call: TRBV12-3/TRBV12-4
cdr3_nt: TGTGCCAGCAGCAGGGACTACCCCTACGAGCAGTACTTC
cdr3_aa: CASSRDYPYEQYF

d_call: .
clone_size: few
j_call: TRBJ1-5
v_call: TRBV4-2
cdr3_nt: TGTGCCAGCAGCCAAGATCCCCTCTATCAGCCCCAGCATTTT
cdr3_aa: CASSQDPLYQPQHF

d_call: TRBD2
clone_size: .
j_call: TRBJ2-2
v_call: TRBV4-1
cdr3_nt: TGCGCCAGCGGAAGTAGCGGGACGCTTACCGGGGAGCTGTTTTTT
cdr3_aa: CASGSSGTLTGELFF

d_call: .
clone_size: .
j_call: TRBJ1-2
v_call: TRBV5-5
cdr3_nt: TGTGCCAGCAGCCCGGACATGTGGGGCTATGGCTACACCTTC
cdr3_aa: CASSPDMWGYGYTF

d_call: TRBD2
clone_size: once
j_call: TRBJ2-3
v_call: TRBV6-5
cdr3_nt: TGTGCCAGCAAATTACTAGCGGGAGCTGAAGATACGCAGTATTTT
cdr3_aa: CASKLLAGAEDTQYF

d_call: TRBD1
clone_size: .
j_call: TRBJ1-1
v_call: TRBV7-9
cdr3_nt: TGTGCCAGCAGCTTACCAGGGGGAAACACTGAAGCTTTCTTT
cdr3_aa: CASSLPGGNTEAFF

d_call: .
clone_size: .
j_call: TRBJ2-7
v_call: TRBV19
cdr3_nt: TGTGCCAGTAGTAGAGGGCCGGGTCCCCCCTACGAGCAGTACTTC
cdr3_aa: CASSRGPGPPYEQYF

d_call: TRBD1
clone_size: few
j_call: TRBJ2-5
v_call: TRBV3-1/TRBV3-2
cdr3_nt: TGTGCCAGCAGCCAAGCTCCCAGGGGGATCCAAGAGACCCAGTACTTC
cdr3_aa: CASSQAPRGIQETQYF

d_call: .
clone_size: .
j_call: TRBJ2-7
v_call: TRBV10-2
cdr3_nt: TGCGCCAGCAGTGCCGCCGGGGGTACCTACGAGCAGTACTTC
cdr3_aa: CASSAAGGTYEQYF

d_call: .
clone_size: .
j_call: TRBJ1-5
v_call: TRBV30
cdr3_nt: TGTGCCTGGAGTGTCAGGGTGGATCAGCCCCAGCATTTT
cdr3_aa: CAWSVRVDQPQHF